The clone carrying this T cell receptor beta chain was observed a few times. Its matching antigen is unknown. The CDR3 is 14 residues long. The germline CDR1 and CDR2 sequences are SGHTA and FQGNSA. The ends lost 5 bases at V and 7 bases at J; junction bases unmatched: 8. The data were obtained in a study of T-cell memory formation after mild COVID-19. Study overall: The study found TCR clusters largely donor specific. Study-level points and caveats: Pre-infection memory carried some responding clones, suggesting that cross-reactive memory joined. Among contracting clones, CD4+ were mainly CM/EM and CD8+ enriched in EMRA. Later expanders leaned CD4+, whereas clones that contracted between day 15 and 85 were balanced CD4/CD8.

TCRdb used MiXCR to reprocess the 5' RACE reads, holding one entry per CDR3 protein. The sample includes about 280,000 distinct CDR3 sequences, over 7% of them seen just once. The sample taken for sequencing was PBMCs or a T cell subset sorted from them (not recorded which). This TCR came from a man aged 18 to 30 who had mild COVID-19 (a few samples of this study predate the infection). Cell type and time point are not known. The chain couples TRBV7-2 to TRBJ2-7; TRBD1 aligns across 10 bases. CDR3 DNA sequence: TGTGCCAGCAGCCCCGACAGGGGGCGAGAGGAGCAGTACTTC. Translating it yields CASSPDRGREEQYF.